The 19 T cell receptor beta chains below were found in one sample sequenced in a study of blood T cells in healthy people across ages. PCR was performed a second time for roughly 7 to 12 cycles using a sample-barcoded 5' primer and a J-beta primer mix. MiXCR was run by TCRdb on the 5' RACE reads, yielding one entry per CDR3 protein. The sample lists about 1.4 million distinct CDR3 sequences, approximately 59% occurring once. The sequencing input was blood. These receptors were collected from a young man in good health.

The rearrangement links TRBV4-1 to TRBJ1-4; a weak D match, TRBD1 (6 bases). This CDR3 contains 16 residues. The V and J ends lost 3 bases and 5 bases respectively, with 16 bases between them. Germline loops: CDR1 MGHRA, CDR2 YSYEKL. The CDR3, as DNA: TGCGCCAGCAGCCAGGTCCGGGGGGCAGGGAATGAAAAACTGTTTTTT. This encodes CASSQVRGAGNEKLFF.

The chain links TRBV3-1 to TRBJ1-1; D remains ambiguous. V lost 2 bases and J lost 4, with 11 bases in between. Germline CDR1 and CDR2: LGHDT and YNNKEL (reference sequence). The CDR3 is 14 amino acids. In DNA form, the CDR3 reads TGTGCCAGCAGCCAAACGACGGGCGGCACTGAAGCTTTCTTT. Amino acid sequence: CASSQTTGGTEAFF.

The chain has TRBV20-1 and TRBJ2-1; 9 positions match TRBD1. The length of the CDR3 is 17 residues. Trimming removed 2 bases from V and 4 bases from J; junction bases left unmatched: 12. Germline CDR1 is DFQATT and CDR2 is SNEGSKA (reference sequence). The CDR3 protein is CSARLRIAGQGYNEQFF. In DNA, the CDR3 is TGCAGTGCTAGATTAAGAATTGCGGGACAGGGATACAATGAGCAGTTCTTC.

The chain employs TRBV24-1 and TRBJ2-2; 7 positions agree with TRBD1. Germline V gene data show CDR1 as KGHDR and CDR2 as SFDVKD. This CDR3 region has 16 residues. V was pared by 5 bases and J by 1 base, with 6 bases of the junction left unmatched. CDR3 DNA: TGTGCCACCAGTGCTACTAGGACAGGGAACACCGGGGAGCTGTTTTTT. It translates to CATSATRTGNTGELFF.

In this sample, this clonotype turned up once. This sequence joins TRBV9 and TRBJ2-3; 15 positions match TRBD2. This CDR3 contains 15 residues. V lost 3 bases, J lost 6 bases, and 2 bases stayed unmatched. Germline CDR1 is SGDLS and CDR2 is YYNGEE. The CDR3 sequence: CASSDGTSGGDTQYF. CDR3 sequence (DNA): TGTGCCAGCAGCGACGGGACTAGCGGGGGGGATACGCAGTATTTT.

This clonotype was seen once. The chain employs TRBV15 and TRBJ2-3; no clear D. Germline V CDR1 and CDR2: LNHNV, YYDKDF (reference sequence). V gave up 0 bases and J gave up 4 bases, with 14 bases separating them. CDR3 length equals 16 residues. The CDR3 here is CATSREADRWADTQYF. CDR3 nucleotides: TGTGCCACCAGCAGAGAGGCAGACCGATGGGCAGATACGCAGTATTTT.

This rearrangement joins TRBV11-2 to TRBJ2-3; D unresolved. Trimming removed 1 base from V and 4 bases from J, with 12 bases in between. The germline CDR1 and CDR2 sequences are SGHAT and FQNNGV. There are 15 residues in the CDR3. The CDR3 sequence is CASSLGSRWADTQYF. The CDR3 nucleotides are TGTGCCAGCAGCTTAGGGTCGCGATGGGCAGATACGCAGTATTTT.

V usage is TRBV29-1 and J usage is TRBJ2-7, with 11 bases aligning to TRBD1. Germline loops: CDR1 SQVTM, CDR2 ANQGSEA. J gave up 2 bases and V 1 base, and 7 bases lay outside the gene matches. The CDR3 consists of 16 residues. The CDR3: CSVEAYGGQGAYEQYF. In DNA, the CDR3 is TGCAGCGTTGAAGCCTACGGGGGACAGGGGGCCTACGAGCAGTACTTC.

CDR3 protein: CASSFRPYGYTF. The DNA of the CDR3 is TGTGCCAGCAGCTTTCGGCCTTATGGCTACACCTTC. The chain combines TRBV5-6 with TRBJ1-2; D gene unclear. CDR3 length: 12 amino acids. V was pared by 2 bases and J by 5 bases, with 7 bases between. Germline CDR1 is SGHDT and CDR2 is YYEEEE.

The chain joins TRBV7-9 to TRBJ2-5, with 9 bases matching TRBD1. The CDR3 extends over 16 amino acids. Germline V gene lookup returns CDR1 SEHNR and CDR2 FQNEAQ (reference sequence). With V trimmed by 7 bases and J by 4 bases, 13 bases remained unmatched. Here the CDR3 reads CASNSNRDRDLETQYF. The CDR3 DNA sequence: TGTGCCAGCAACTCAAACCGGGACAGGGACCTAGAGACCCAGTACTTC.

There are a few counts of this clonotype. The chain carries TRBV10-3 and TRBJ2-7; TRBD1 aligns across 8 bases. Germline CDR1 is ENHRY and CDR2 is SYGVKD. This CDR3 contains 15 residues. The V and J ends lost 8 bases and 2 bases, in that order; junction bases with no gene match: 11. The CDR3 here is CAIRNGQGMTYEQYF. Written as DNA, the CDR3 is TGTGCCATCCGGAACGGACAGGGTATGACCTACGAGCAGTACTTC.

This chain joins TRBV7-8 and TRBJ2-2; no reliable D call. Germline V gene lookup returns CDR1 SGHVS and CDR2 FQNEAQ. The CDR3 covers 13 residues. Trimming removed 5 bases at V and 4 bases at J, with 8 bases between. The CDR3 region is CASSPDRTGELFF. The DNA for the CDR3 is TGTGCCAGCAGCCCCGATCGCACCGGGGAGCTGTTTTTT.

This chain connects TRBV4-1 to TRBJ2-5; the D is unclear. The CDR3 has 13 amino acids. V was cut by 2 bases and J by 5 bases, with 9 bases left in between. CDR1 MGHRA and CDR2 YSYEKL come from the germline V gene. CDR3 bases: TGCGCCAGCAGCCAACCTGACCTGGAGACCCAGTACTTC. As protein: CASSQPDLETQYF.

V is TRBV20-1 and J is TRBJ1-2; TRBD1 is a possible D gene (5 bases). Trimming cost V 0 bases and J 8 bases, with 16 bases left between them. The CDR3 spans 14 residues. CDR1 DFQATT and CDR2 SNEGSKA come from the germline V gene (reference sequence). The CDR3 reads CSARDLYRMSGYTF. As DNA, the CDR3 is TGCAGTGCTAGAGATCTTTACAGGATGAGCGGCTACACCTTC.

The V and J genes are TRBV14 and TRBJ2-1, with D perhaps given as TRBD1 or TRBD2 (5 bases each). Between the trimmed V and J ends, which lost 3 bases and 7 bases, there was a span of 10 bases. This CDR3 is 13 amino acids long. Germline assignment: CDR1 SGHDN and CDR2 FVKESK. CDR3 loop: CASSHGAGNEQFF. The CDR3 DNA is TGTGCCAGCAGCCACGGGGCCGGGAATGAGCAGTTCTTC.

This chain connects TRBV7-7 to TRBJ2-1; 7 positions match TRBD2. The germline CDR1 and CDR2 sequences are SSHAT and FNYEAQ (reference sequence). The CDR3 is made up of 15 amino acids. Trimming cost V 2 bases and J 4 bases; bases outside gene matches: 5. CDR3 amino acids: CASSLLPAGYNEQFF. The CDR3 DNA reads as TGTGCCAGCAGCTTACTTCCAGCGGGATACAATGAGCAGTTCTTC.

The chain couples TRBV24-1 to TRBJ2-1, with D possibly matching TRBD1 (6 bases). V lost 4 bases, J lost 8 bases, and 23 bases lay in between. The CDR3 has 17 amino acids. The germline gives CDR1 KGHDR, CDR2 SFDVKD. CDR3 sequence (DNA): TGTGCCACCAGTGAAGCCACCCGGGACACCAAAGGACATGAGCAGTTCTTC. Its translation: CATSEATRDTKGHEQFF.

This clonotype came up once. The V gene is TRBV11-2, the J gene TRBJ2-5; D is uncertain. TRBJ2-7 explains the end of the DNA better; the J call may be wrong. CDR1 SGHAT and CDR2 FQNNGV come from the germline V gene. The CDR3 covers 14 residues. The CDR3 sequence: CASSHTRSIYEQYF. DNA for the CDR3: TGTGCCAGCAGCCACACGCGGTCAATCTACGAGCAGTACTTC.

This clonotype was observed a single time. This chain uses TRBV27 with TRBJ2-1, with 10 bases that match TRBD1. Trimming at V came to 6 bases and at J to 10 bases, leaving 9 bases not matched to a gene. The CDR3 totals 14 residues. Germline CDR1 reads MNHEY; CDR2 reads SMNVEV (reference sequence). This CDR3 reads CASRMGQGRREQFF. The CDR3, as DNA: TGTGCCAGCAGGATGGGACAGGGGCGGAGGGAGCAGTTCTTC.